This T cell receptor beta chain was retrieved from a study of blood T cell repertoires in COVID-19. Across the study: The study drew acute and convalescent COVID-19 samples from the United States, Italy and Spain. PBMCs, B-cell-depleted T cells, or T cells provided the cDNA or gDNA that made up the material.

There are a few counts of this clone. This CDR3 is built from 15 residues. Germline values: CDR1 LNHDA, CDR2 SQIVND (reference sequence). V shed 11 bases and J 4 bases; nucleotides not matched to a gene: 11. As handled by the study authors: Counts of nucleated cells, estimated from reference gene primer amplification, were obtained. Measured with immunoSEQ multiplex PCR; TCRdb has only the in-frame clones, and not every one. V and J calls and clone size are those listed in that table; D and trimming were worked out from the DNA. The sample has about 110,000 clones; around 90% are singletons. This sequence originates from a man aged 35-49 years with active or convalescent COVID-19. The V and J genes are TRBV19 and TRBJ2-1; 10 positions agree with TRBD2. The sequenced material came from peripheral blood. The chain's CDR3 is CASAASGGPYNEQFF. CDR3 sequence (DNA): TGTGCCTCTGCGGCTAGCGGGGGTCCATACAATGAGCAGTTCTTC.